A single sample is the source of the 7 T cell receptor beta chains below, sequenced in a study of blood T cell repertoires in COVID-19. This table comes from immunoSEQ multiplex PCR, and its TCRdb copy is limited to in-frame clones, with some not included. This table holds around 69,000 clones, 81% found once. Sequences were obtained from peripheral blood. The receptors were sampled from a woman aged 65 to 85 with acute or convalescent COVID-19.

The rearrangement joins TRBV27 to TRBJ1-1, with a weak D call TRBD1 (6 bases). Germline CDR1 and CDR2: MNHEY and SMNVEV (reference sequence). Trimming left V 5 bases short and J 7 bases short, with 14 bases between. This CDR3 is built from 13 residues. In nucleotides, the CDR3 is TGTGCCAGCAGTGCCCGGGGGGCCAGTGAAGCTTTCTTT. As protein: CASSARGASEAFF.

The chain couples TRBV6-6 to TRBJ2-7; a weak D match, TRBD1 (6 bases). The CDR3 consists of 15 residues. V lost 6 bases and J 2 bases, leaving 17 bases between the germline ends. The germline V gene has CDR1 MNHNY and CDR2 SVGAGI (reference sequence). Written as DNA, the CDR3 is TGTGCCAGCAGACACAGGACAGTAGAGGCCTACGAGCAGTACTTC. It specifies CASRHRTVEAYEQYF.

The CDR3, as DNA: TGTGCCAGCAGTTCCGGGTCAGCAGGGGCTGGAAACACCATATATTTT. Protein product: CASSSGSAGAGNTIYF. J is TRBJ1-3 and V is TRBV28; weak D call: TRBD1 (6 bases). This CDR3 contains 16 residues. Trimming cost V 4 bases and J 2 bases, with 15 bases left between them. Germline V CDR1 and CDR2: MDHEN, SYDVKM.

The V and J genes are TRBV10-1 and TRBJ2-7, with 8 bases that match TRBD1. CDR3 length: 15 amino acids. V shed 3 bases and J 5 bases; nucleotides not matched to a gene: 9. Germline CDR1 and CDR2: WNHNN and SYGVQD (reference sequence). CDR3 residues: CASSDHSGQVDEQYF. DNA for the CDR3: TGCGCCAGCAGTGACCACTCGGGACAGGTAGACGAGCAGTACTTC.

The chain has TRBV2 and TRBJ1-6; TRBD1 matches at 10 bases. From germline, CDR1 is SNHLY and CDR2 FYNNEI. This CDR3 has 13 residues. Losses at the gene ends were 11 bases for V and 9 bases for J; bases not matched to a gene: 7. CDR3 amino acids: CAGRDRGVSPLHF. In DNA form, the CDR3 reads TGTGCCGGCCGGGACAGGGGCGTTTCACCCCTCCACTTT.

This clone was observed a single time. The chain combines TRBV6-5 with TRBJ1-1; D perhaps matches TRBD1 (5 bases). The CDR3 runs to 15 residues. V dropped 6 bases and J dropped 0 bases, with 14 bases sitting between them. Germline-derived CDR1 and CDR2 are MNHEY and SVGAGI. CDR3 amino acids: CASRGLRGLNTEAFF. The CDR3 nucleotides read TGTGCCAGCAGAGGGTTGCGGGGACTGAACACTGAAGCTTTCTTT.

CDR3 in DNA: TGTGCCAGCAGTTATAACGGGAAAACAGATACGCAGTATTTT. Translated: CASSYNGKTDTQYF. J is TRBJ2-3 and V is TRBV6-5; TRBD2 might be the D (5 bases). The length of the CDR3 is 14 residues. V was clipped by 3 bases and J by 3 bases, with 10 bases between them. Germline CDR1 is MNHEY and CDR2 is SVGAGI.